The rows below give T cell receptor beta chains drawn from one sample of a study of blood T cells in healthy people across ages. TCRdb analysed the 5' RACE reads with MiXCR anew, one entry per CDR3 protein. The sample holds 630,000 or so distinct CDR3 sequences, under 30% seen once. The sequencing sample was made of blood. All receptors come from an elderly woman in good health. Each CDR3 is given with its conserved first and last residue. Fields, in order: J gene, clone size, V gene, D gene, CDR3 DNA, CDR3 protein. A D gene is named only where the DNA matches it firmly. A clone size is listed for some rows: how often the clone was seen (once, few, many), or a class if it is expanded.

j_call: TRBJ2-3
clone_size: NA
v_call: TRBV27
d_call: TRBD2
cdr3_nt: TGTGCCAGCAGTTTACGGGGGGTCACAAATACGCAGTATTTT
cdr3_aa: CASSLRGVTNTQYF

j_call: TRBJ2-3
clone_size: once
v_call: TRBV20-1
d_call: TRBD2
cdr3_nt: TGCAGGGCGAGCGGGAGCGCAGATACGCAGTATTTT
cdr3_aa: CRASGSADTQYF

j_call: TRBJ2-1
clone_size: NA
v_call: TRBV20-1
d_call: TRBD1
cdr3_nt: TGCAGTGCCCACAGGGGGACTGAGCAGTTCTTC
cdr3_aa: CSAHRGTEQFF

j_call: TRBJ2-1
clone_size: many
v_call: TRBV12-3/TRBV12-4
d_call: NA
cdr3_nt: TGTGCCAGCAGTTTAATAATAGGTGACAATGAGCAGTTCTTC
cdr3_aa: CASSLIIGDNEQFF

j_call: TRBJ2-5
clone_size: many
v_call: TRBV29-1
d_call: NA
cdr3_nt: TGCAGCGTTGAAGATGGGCTCCCCCCTCTGGAGACCCAGTACTTC
cdr3_aa: CSVEDGLPPLETQYF

j_call: TRBJ2-3
clone_size: many
v_call: TRBV5-6
d_call: TRBD2
cdr3_nt: TGTGCCAGCAGCCGCCCCCTAACGGACGGACTAGCCCTTAGCACAGATACGCAGTATTTT
cdr3_aa: CASSRPLTDGLALSTDTQYF

j_call: TRBJ2-1
clone_size: many
v_call: TRBV27
d_call: NA
cdr3_nt: TGTGCCAGCAGTCCGGTAAGCGGGCTTGAGCAGTTCTTC
cdr3_aa: CASSPVSGLEQFF

j_call: TRBJ2-3
clone_size: many
v_call: TRBV4-2
d_call: TRBD1
cdr3_nt: TGTGCCAGCAGCCAAGGCCCGGGACAGGGAACAGATACGCAGTATTTT
cdr3_aa: CASSQGPGQGTDTQYF

j_call: TRBJ1-2
clone_size: many
v_call: TRBV5-1
d_call: NA
cdr3_nt: TGCGCCAGCAGCTTGGACAGTCAGGCAGCTAACTATGGCTACACCTTC
cdr3_aa: CASSLDSQAANYGYTF

j_call: TRBJ1-3
clone_size: NA
v_call: TRBV5-1
d_call: NA
cdr3_nt: TGCGCCAGCAGCTTGGACGGGGCTGGAAACACCATATATTTT
cdr3_aa: CASSLDGAGNTIYF

j_call: TRBJ2-2
clone_size: NA
v_call: TRBV2
d_call: NA
cdr3_nt: TGTGCCAGCAAGAACAGGGCTAACACCGGGGAGCTGTTTTTT
cdr3_aa: CASKNRANTGELFF

j_call: TRBJ2-2
clone_size: NA
v_call: TRBV10-3
d_call: TRBD1
cdr3_nt: TGTGCCATCAGGAAACCCGGGACAGAGAGCGGGGAGCTGTTTTTT
cdr3_aa: CAIRKPGTESGELFF

j_call: TRBJ1-4
clone_size: few
v_call: TRBV2
d_call: NA
cdr3_nt: TGTGCCAGCAGTGATAGGATCCCAACTAATGAAAAACTGTTTTTT
cdr3_aa: CASSDRIPTNEKLFF

j_call: TRBJ2-7
clone_size: NA
v_call: TRBV7-9
d_call: NA
cdr3_nt: TGTGCCAGCTCAGGGGCAGGGGAGTCCTACGAGCAGTACTTC
cdr3_aa: CASSGAGESYEQYF

j_call: TRBJ2-7
clone_size: many
v_call: TRBV10-3
d_call: TRBD1
cdr3_nt: TGTGCCATTCGGGACAGACCCTACGAGCAGTACTTC
cdr3_aa: CAIRDRPYEQYF

j_call: TRBJ2-3
clone_size: NA
v_call: TRBV27
d_call: NA
cdr3_nt: TGTGTCAGCAGTCCTCAGCGTCCCAGCATAGATACGCAGTATTTT
cdr3_aa: CVSSPQRPSIDTQYF

j_call: TRBJ1-6
clone_size: many
v_call: TRBV6-4
d_call: NA
cdr3_nt: TGTGCCAGCAGTGAGACAGGCTTTTCACCCCTCCACTTT
cdr3_aa: CASSETGFSPLHF

j_call: TRBJ2-1
clone_size: many
v_call: TRBV7-3
d_call: TRBD2
cdr3_nt: TGTGCCAGCAGGCAGGGACTAGCCTACAATGAGCAGTTCTTC
cdr3_aa: CASRQGLAYNEQFF

j_call: TRBJ1-2
clone_size: NA
v_call: TRBV5-1
d_call: NA
cdr3_nt: TGCGCCAGCAGCTTGGAGGGCGGGCACTATGGCTACACCTTC
cdr3_aa: CASSLEGGHYGYTF

j_call: TRBJ2-1
clone_size: NA
v_call: TRBV28
d_call: NA
cdr3_nt: TGTGCCAGCAGAATGGGAGCCAATGAGCAGTTCTTC
cdr3_aa: CASRMGANEQFF

j_call: TRBJ2-5
clone_size: NA
v_call: TRBV5-6
d_call: TRBD2
cdr3_nt: TGTGCCAGCAGTGGGAGCGGGGGGGCCCAAGAGACCCAGTACTTC
cdr3_aa: CASSGSGGAQETQYF

j_call: TRBJ1-1
clone_size: many
v_call: TRBV7-2
d_call: NA
cdr3_nt: TGTGCCAGCAGCCCGTGGTTGAACACTGAAGCTTTCTTT
cdr3_aa: CASSPWLNTEAFF

j_call: TRBJ1-5
clone_size: many
v_call: TRBV7-2
d_call: TRBD1
cdr3_nt: TGTGCCAGCAGCTTAAAGGGGACAGACAATCAGCCCCAGCATTTT
cdr3_aa: CASSLKGTDNQPQHF

j_call: TRBJ2-3
clone_size: NA
v_call: TRBV20-1
d_call: NA
cdr3_nt: TGCAGTGCTTACTTAGGGAATACGCAGTATTTT
cdr3_aa: CSAYLGNTQYF

j_call: TRBJ2-3
clone_size: many
v_call: TRBV27
d_call: TRBD2
cdr3_nt: TGTGCCAGCAGGGCATGGGGGGGACCCACAGATACGCAGTATTTT
cdr3_aa: CASRAWGGPTDTQYF

j_call: TRBJ1-5
clone_size: many
v_call: TRBV6-2/TRBV6-3
d_call: NA
cdr3_nt: TGTGCCAGCAGAAGGGGCAGGGTTAGCAATCAGCCCCAGCATTTT
cdr3_aa: CASRRGRVSNQPQHF

j_call: TRBJ2-5
clone_size: many
v_call: TRBV21-1
d_call: NA
cdr3_nt: TGTGCCAGCAGCAATTGTGGCGGACAAGAGACCCAGTACTTC
cdr3_aa: CASSNCGGQETQYF

j_call: TRBJ2-3
clone_size: many
v_call: TRBV7-2
d_call: NA
cdr3_nt: TGTGCCAGCAGCTTATTCGGAGAGAGCACAGATACGCAGTATTTT
cdr3_aa: CASSLFGESTDTQYF

j_call: TRBJ2-3
clone_size: few
v_call: TRBV6-2/TRBV6-3
d_call: NA
cdr3_nt: TGTGCCAGCAGTTACACTGGGCCCCTTCAGTATTTT
cdr3_aa: CASSYTGPLQYF

j_call: TRBJ2-7
clone_size: NA
v_call: TRBV5-1
d_call: TRBD2
cdr3_nt: TGCGCCAGCAGCCCGGGACTAGCGGGGTCCGCCTACGAGCAGTACTTC
cdr3_aa: CASSPGLAGSAYEQYF

j_call: TRBJ2-5
clone_size: few
v_call: TRBV14
d_call: NA
cdr3_nt: TGTGCCAGCAGCCCACTGGGGGGAACTAAAGAGACCCAGTACTTC
cdr3_aa: CASSPLGGTKETQYF